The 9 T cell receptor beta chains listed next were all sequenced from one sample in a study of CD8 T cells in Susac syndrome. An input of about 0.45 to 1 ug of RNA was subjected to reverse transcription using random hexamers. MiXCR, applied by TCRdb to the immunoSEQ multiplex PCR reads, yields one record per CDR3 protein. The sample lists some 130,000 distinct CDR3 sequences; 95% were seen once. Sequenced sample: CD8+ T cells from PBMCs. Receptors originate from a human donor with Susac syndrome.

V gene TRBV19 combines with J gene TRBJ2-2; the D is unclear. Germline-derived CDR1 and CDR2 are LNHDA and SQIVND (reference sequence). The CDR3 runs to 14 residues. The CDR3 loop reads CAMTWRPNTGELFF. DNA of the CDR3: TGTGCGATGACCTGGCGGCCGAACACCGGGGAGCTGTTTTTT.

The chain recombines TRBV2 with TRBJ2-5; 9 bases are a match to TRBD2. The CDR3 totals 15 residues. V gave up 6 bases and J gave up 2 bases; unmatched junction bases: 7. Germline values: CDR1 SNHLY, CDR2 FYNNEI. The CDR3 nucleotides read TGTGCCAGCAGAGTAGCGGGAGACAATCAAGAGACCCAGTACTTC. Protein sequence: CASRVAGDNQETQYF. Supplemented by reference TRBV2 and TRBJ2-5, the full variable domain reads EPEVTQTPSHQVTQMGQEVILRCVPISNHLYFYWYRQILGQKVEFLVSFYNNEISEKSEIFDDQFSVERPDGSNFTLKIRSTKLEDSAMYFCASRVAGDNQETQYFGPGTRLLVL.

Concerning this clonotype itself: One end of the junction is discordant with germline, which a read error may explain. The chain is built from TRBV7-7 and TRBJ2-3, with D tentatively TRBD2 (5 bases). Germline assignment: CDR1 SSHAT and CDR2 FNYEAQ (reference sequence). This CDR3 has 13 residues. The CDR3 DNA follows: TGTGCTAGCAGCTTTGGACTGAGAGATACGCAGTATTTT. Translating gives CASSFGLRDTQYF. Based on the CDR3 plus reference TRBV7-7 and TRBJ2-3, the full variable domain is GAGVSQSPRYKVTKRGQDVTLRCDPISSHATLYWYQQALGQGPEFLTYFNYEAQPDKSGLPSDRFSAERPEGSISTLTIQRTEQRDSAMYRCASSFGLRDTQYFGPGTRLTVL.

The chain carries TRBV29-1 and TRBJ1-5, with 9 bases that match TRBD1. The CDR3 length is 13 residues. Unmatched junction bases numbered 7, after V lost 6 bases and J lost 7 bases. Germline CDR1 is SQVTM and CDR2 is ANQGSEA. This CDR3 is CSVATGGGQPQHF. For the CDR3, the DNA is TGCAGCGTGGCGACAGGGGGTGGACAGCCCCAGCATTTT.

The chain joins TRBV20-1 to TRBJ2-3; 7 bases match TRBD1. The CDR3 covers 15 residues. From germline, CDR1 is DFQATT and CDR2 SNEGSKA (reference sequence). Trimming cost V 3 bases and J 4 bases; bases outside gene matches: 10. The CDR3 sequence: CSASPQNRGSDTQYF. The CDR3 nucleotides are TGCAGTGCTAGCCCTCAAAACAGGGGCTCAGATACGCAGTATTTT.

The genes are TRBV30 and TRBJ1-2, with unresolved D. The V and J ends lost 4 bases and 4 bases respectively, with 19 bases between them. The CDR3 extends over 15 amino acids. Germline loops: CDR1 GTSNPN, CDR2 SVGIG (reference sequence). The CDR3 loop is CAWTLYGEGGYGYTF. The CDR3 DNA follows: TGTGCCTGGACCTTATACGGGGAGGGCGGCTATGGCTACACCTTC. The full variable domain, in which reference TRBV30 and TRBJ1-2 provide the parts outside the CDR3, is SQTIHQWPATLVQPVGSPLSLECTVEGTSNPNLYWYRQAAGRGLQLLFYSVGIGQISSEVPQNLSASRPQDRQFILSSKKLLLSDSGFYLCAWTLYGEGGYGYTFGSGTRLTVV.

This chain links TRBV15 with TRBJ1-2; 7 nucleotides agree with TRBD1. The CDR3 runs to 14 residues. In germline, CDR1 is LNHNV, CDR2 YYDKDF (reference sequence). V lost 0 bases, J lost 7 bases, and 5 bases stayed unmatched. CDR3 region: CATSRDSAGGGYTF. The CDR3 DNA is TGTGCCACCAGCAGAGATTCTGCAGGGGGTGGCTACACCTTC.

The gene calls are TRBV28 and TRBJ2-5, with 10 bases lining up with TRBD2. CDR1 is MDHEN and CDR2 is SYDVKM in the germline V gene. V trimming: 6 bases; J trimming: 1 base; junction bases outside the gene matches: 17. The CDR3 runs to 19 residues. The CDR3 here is CASSSPGLAVTASQETQYF. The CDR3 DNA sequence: TGTGCCAGCAGCTCCCCCGGACTAGCGGTTACGGCCTCCCAAGAGACCCAGTACTTC.

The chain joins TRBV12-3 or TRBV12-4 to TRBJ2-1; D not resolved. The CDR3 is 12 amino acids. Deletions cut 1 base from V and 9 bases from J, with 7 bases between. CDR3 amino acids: CASSLEGTEQFF. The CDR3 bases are TGTGCCAGCAGTTTAGAGGGTACTGAGCAGTTCTTC.